Listed here are 6 T cell receptor beta chains from one sample, sequenced in a study of T cell changes during pregnancy in multiple sclerosis. Sequencing was performed with immunoSEQ multiplex PCR; in TCRdb, only in-frame clones are kept and a portion is missing. This sample carries 35,000 to 55,000 clones, about 89% of them seen once, and the ten largest clones take approximately 1.2%. The input for sequencing was CD4+ T cells from peripheral blood mononuclear cells, taken after pregnancy. The receptors come from a female donor with multiple sclerosis, enrolled in a pregnancy study.

The V and J genes are TRBV27 and TRBJ1-2; maybe TRBD1 (5 bases). Trimming removed 2 bases at V and 5 bases at J, with 12 bases between. This CDR3 comprises 14 residues. Germline V gene lookup returns CDR1 MNHEY and CDR2 SMNVEV (reference sequence). DNA of the CDR3: TGTGCCAGCAGTTTAAGAGGACATGGGTATGGCTACACCTTC. The encoded protein is CASSLRGHGYGYTF.

The chain joins TRBV10-3 to TRBJ2-3; maybe TRBD2 (7 bases). This CDR3 has 13 residues. V was clipped by 10 bases and J by 5 bases, with 16 bases between them. The V gene's germline CDR1 is ENHRY and CDR2 SYGVKD. Written as DNA, the CDR3 is TGTGCCACCTTTGGGGGGGGCGTAGATACGCAGTATTTT. Protein sequence: CATFGGGVDTQYF.

The chain couples TRBV7-2 to TRBJ1-2, with no clear D. Germline CDR1 and CDR2: SGHTA and FQGNSA. Trimming pared 5 bases from V and 4 bases from J, leaving 14 bases between. The CDR3 consists of 14 residues. This CDR3 reads CASSARKEPYGYTF. DNA of the CDR3: TGTGCCAGCAGCGCTCGTAAGGAGCCCTATGGCTACACCTTC.

The chain employs TRBV11-2 and TRBJ2-3; perhaps TRBD2 as D (6 bases). CDR1 SGHAT and CDR2 FQNNGV come from the germline V gene. The CDR3 totals 15 residues. V lost 2 bases and J 6 bases, leaving 15 bases between the germline ends. The CDR3 is CASSLRGGTYDTQYF. CDR3 bases: TGTGCCAGCAGCTTAAGGGGAGGAACATACGATACGCAGTATTTT.

V usage is TRBV27 and J usage is TRBJ2-7; TRBD1 matches at 8 bases. J lost 0 bases, V lost 5 bases, and 9 bases had no gene match. This CDR3 has 16 residues. Germline loops: CDR1 MNHEY, CDR2 SMNVEV (reference sequence). The DNA for the CDR3 is TGTGCCAGCAGTCCTGGACAGGGAACCACCTCCTACGAGCAGTACTTC. It yields the protein CASSPGQGTTSYEQYF.

This chain connects TRBV19 to TRBJ1-4; 8 nucleotides align to TRBD1. CDR1 is LNHDA and CDR2 is SQIVND in the germline V gene (reference sequence). This CDR3 is 14 amino acids long. V lost 6 bases and J lost 8; bases outside the gene matches: 8. For the CDR3, the DNA is TGTGCCAGTAGAATGCAGGGGGCGGGGGAAAAACTGTTTTTT. Residues: CASRMQGAGEKLFF.